This TCR beta chain stems from a study of shared clonotypes between healthy human individuals. Every subset's genomic DNA went evenly onto several immunoSEQ plates. The table came from immunoSEQ multiplex PCR; TCRdb's copy has only in-frame clones and leaves some out. This table holds millions of clones, over 90% found once. Splitting the CD4+ cells yielded a CD45RA+ naive subset and a CD45RA-negative memory subset. Germline V lookup: CDR1 LNHDA, CDR2 SQIVND (reference sequence). V dropped 5 bases and J dropped 7; count of bases not matched to a gene: 13. CDR3 length equals 16 residues. Material for sequencing was naive CD4+ T cells from PBMCs. The subset is: CD45RA+ positively selected. This sequence was found in a man younger than 35 in good health. Some clones in this sample may be carry-over from other donors' samples. This chain uses TRBV19 with TRBJ2-3; the match to TRBD2 covers 9 bases. CDR3 amino acids: CASSLRAGGGRHTQYF. As DNA, the CDR3 is TGTGCCAGTAGTCTCAGAGCGGGAGGCGGCCGTCATACGCAGTATTTT.